The 8 T cell receptor beta chains below were found in one sample sequenced in a study of T cell responses to AZD1222 COVID-19 vaccine listed by TCRdb under 2021. The sample's time point label, decoded: baseline before first vaccination. Library generation was performed with the immunoSEQ multiplex PCR assay. This is the immuneACCESS table as TCRdb keeps it, with only in-frame sequences that have V and J called. A part of the clones is gone; compared with another copy, unresolved V genes explain less than half, and the rest is unexplained. The sample profile shows 150,000 to 200,000 clones; under 95% of them were found once. The leading ten clones occupy roughly 0.98% of the sample. The source material was peripheral blood, sampled on day 0 of AZD1222 vaccination. The receptors here all came from an adult in good health.

The J gene is TRBJ2-2, the V gene TRBV29-1; D ambiguous. Germline CDR1 SQVTM, CDR2 ANQGSEA. The CDR3 extends over 11 amino acids. V lost 7 bases and J 8 bases, leaving 11 bases between the germline ends. In DNA form, the CDR3 reads TGCAGCGCCCCAACCGGAGGGGAGCTGTTTTTT. This gives the protein CSAPTGGELFF.

J is TRBJ1-5 and V is TRBV5-4; no clear D gene. This CDR3 is built from 12 residues. V was shortened by 4 bases and J by 2 bases, with 4 bases between the two germline ends. Per germline, CDR1 SGHNT and CDR2 YYREEE (reference sequence). The CDR3 nucleotides read TGTGCCAGCAGCGTGGGCAATCAGCCCCAGCATTTT. Protein product: CASSVGNQPQHF.

V is TRBV10-3 and J is TRBJ2-2, with D maybe TRBD2 (6 bases). Germline CDR1 and CDR2: ENHRY and SYGVKD. V was pared by 0 bases and J by 5 bases, with 13 bases between. The length of the CDR3 is 16 residues. The CDR3 here is CAISESGGLGTGELFF. CDR3 bases: TGTGCCATCAGTGAGTCTGGAGGGCTAGGTACCGGGGAGCTGTTTTTT.

The V call is TRBV4-1, the J call TRBJ2-7, with 9 bases matching TRBD1. This CDR3 spans 16 amino acids. Germline V gene sequence: CDR1 MGHRA, CDR2 YSYEKL. With V trimmed by 0 bases and J by 1 base, 4 bases remained unmatched. CDR3 sequence reads: CASSQEVQGASYEQYF. The CDR3 DNA follows: TGCGCCAGCAGCCAAGAAGTACAGGGGGCATCCTACGAGCAGTACTTC.

This clone was counted between two and nine times. The V call is TRBV4-3, the J call TRBJ1-3; TRBD1 might be the D (5 bases). V was trimmed by 3 bases and J by 0 bases, leaving 9 bases between them. The length of the CDR3 is 15 residues. The germline V gene encodes CDR1 LGHNA and CDR2 YSLEER. CDR3 amino acids: CASSHRGPSGNTIYF. The CDR3 region has the DNA TGCGCCAGCAGCCACCGGGGACCCTCTGGAAACACCATATATTTT.

The genes are TRBV3-1 (or the pseudogene TRBV3-2) and TRBJ2-7; 8 nucleotides agree with TRBD2. The CDR3 contains 15 residues. Trimming at V came to 0 bases and at J to 7 bases, leaving 8 bases not matched to a gene. Germline lookup yields CDR1 LGHDT and CDR2 YNNKEL (reference sequence). The CDR3 spells CASSQEAGAKEEQYF. The DNA of the CDR3 is TGTGCCAGCAGCCAAGAAGCGGGGGCCAAGGAGGAGCAGTACTTC.

The chain links TRBV18 to TRBJ1-2, with 8 positions matching TRBD1. V dropped 3 bases and J dropped 6; count of bases not matched to a gene: 12. Per the germline V gene, CDR1 is KGHSH and CDR2 is LQKENI. CDR3 length: 16 amino acids. CDR3 in amino acids: CASSPSPRGRFDGYTF. CDR3 sequence (DNA): TGTGCCAGCTCACCCTCACCCAGGGGGCGGTTTGATGGCTACACCTTC.

This clone has a handful of counts. This rearrangement joins TRBV24-1 to TRBJ2-7; 7 bases fit TRBD2. There are 16 residues in the CDR3. Germline V gene sequence: CDR1 KGHDR, CDR2 SFDVKD. The V gene end was trimmed by 5 bases and the J gene end by 3 bases; junction bases not matched to a gene: 12. Written as DNA, the CDR3 is TGTGCCACCAGTGCCGTCGGAGCTAGCGGTTACTACGAGCAGTACTTC. It translates to CATSAVGASGYYEQYF.